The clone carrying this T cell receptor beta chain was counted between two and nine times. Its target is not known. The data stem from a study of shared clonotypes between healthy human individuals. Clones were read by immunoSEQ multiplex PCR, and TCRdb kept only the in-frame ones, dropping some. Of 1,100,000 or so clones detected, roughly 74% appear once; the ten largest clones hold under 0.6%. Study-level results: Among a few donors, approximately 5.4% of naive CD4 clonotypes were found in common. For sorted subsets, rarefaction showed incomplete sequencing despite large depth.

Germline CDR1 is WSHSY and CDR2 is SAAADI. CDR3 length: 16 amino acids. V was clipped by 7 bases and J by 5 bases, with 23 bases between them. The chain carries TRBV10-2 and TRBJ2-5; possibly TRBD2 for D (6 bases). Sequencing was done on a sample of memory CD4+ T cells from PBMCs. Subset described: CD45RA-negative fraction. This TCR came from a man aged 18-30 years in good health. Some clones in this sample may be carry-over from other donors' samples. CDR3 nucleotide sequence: TGCGCCAGCACTTCCCAACGTGGGGGGATGAGGGAGACCCAGTACTTC. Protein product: CASTSQRGGMRETQYF.